The source of this T cell receptor (beta chain) is a study of Ad26.COV2.S vaccination and SARS-CoV-2 variants. The study, taken as a whole, reports: Vaccinees displayed broader spike-specific TCR repertoires than placebo recipients. Placebo recipients and vaccine recipients were similar in non-spike TCR breadth.

As to treatment: roughly 19 received Ad26.COV2.S at low or high dose, single or two shots; roughly five received placebo; per-sample allocation not given. The samples were gathered on day 63 after the first injection of vaccine or placebo. Donor was an adult aged 18-55 years in Boston. TCRdb's copy holds only in-frame clones and misses some; the assay was immunoSEQ multiplex PCR. Of 290,000 or so clones listed, 70% to 90% are singletons. Trimming removed 4 bases at V and 4 bases at J, with 8 bases between. The CDR3 is 12 residues long. Germline CDR1 and CDR2: SQVTM and ANQGSEA. This clone appeared a few times. Its antigen is not identified.

The material was peripheral blood, obtained in a trial of Ad26.COV2.S vaccine versus placebo. This rearrangement joins TRBV29-1 to TRBJ1-3, with D hard to call. The source of this sequence is a person aged 18 to 65 who received the Ad26.COV2.S COVID-19 vaccine or a placebo. The CDR3 reads CSVVAGGNTIYF. DNA for the CDR3: TGCAGCGTTGTGGCAGGAGGAAACACCATATATTTT.